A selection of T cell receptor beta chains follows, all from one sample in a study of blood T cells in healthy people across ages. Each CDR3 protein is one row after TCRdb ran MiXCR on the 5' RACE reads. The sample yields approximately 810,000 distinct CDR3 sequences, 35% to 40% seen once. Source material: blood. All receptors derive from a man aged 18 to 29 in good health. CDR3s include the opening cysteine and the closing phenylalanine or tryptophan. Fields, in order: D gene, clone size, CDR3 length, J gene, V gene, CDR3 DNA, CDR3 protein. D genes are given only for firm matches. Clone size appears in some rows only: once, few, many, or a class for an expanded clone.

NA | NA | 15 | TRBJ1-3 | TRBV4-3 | TGCGCCAGCAGCCAAGATACAGGATCTGGAAACACCATATATTTT | CASSQDTGSGNTIYF
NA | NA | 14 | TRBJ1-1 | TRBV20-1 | TGCAGTGCCCCGGAACCGGGACGGTACACTGAAGCTTTCTTT | CSAPEPGRYTEAFF
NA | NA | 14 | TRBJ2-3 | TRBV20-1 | TGCAGTGCAACCGACTTGGTCAGCACAGATACGCAGTATTTT | CSATDLVSTDTQYF
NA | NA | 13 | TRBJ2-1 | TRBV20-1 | TGCAGTGCTAGACGGACTGGCGACAATGAGCAGTTCTTC | CSARRTGDNEQFF
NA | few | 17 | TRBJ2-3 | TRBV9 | TGTGCCAGCAGCGTAGGGGCTAGCAGGGGCCGCACAGATACGCAGTATTTT | CASSVGASRGRTDTQYF
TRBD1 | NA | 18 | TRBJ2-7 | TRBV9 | TGTGCCAGCAGCGGAGGGGACAGGGCCTATTTGTCCTACAATGAGCAGTACTTC | CASSGGDRAYLSYNEQYF
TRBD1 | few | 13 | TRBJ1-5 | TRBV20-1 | TGCAGTGCCACTGACAGGGGGGTTCAGCCCCAGCATTTT | CSATDRGVQPQHF
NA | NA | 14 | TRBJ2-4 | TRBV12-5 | TGTGCTAGTGGGCGGACGGGGGCCAAAAACATTCAGTACTTC | CASGRTGAKNIQYF
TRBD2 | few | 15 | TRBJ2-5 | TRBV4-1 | TGCGCCAGCAGCCTTCCCGCTAGCGGGGGGTATGAGCAGTACTTC | CASSLPASGGYEQYF
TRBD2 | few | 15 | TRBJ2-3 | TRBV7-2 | TGTGCCAGCAGCCGCACTAGCGCCGGCGGGGATACGCAGTATTTT | CASSRTSAGGDTQYF
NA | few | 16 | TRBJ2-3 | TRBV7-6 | TGTGCCAGCAGCCCCAGGTCCGCCTCTAGCACAGATACGCAGTATTTT | CASSPRSASSTDTQYF
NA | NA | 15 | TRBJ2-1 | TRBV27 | TGTGCCGGCAGTCCCGCAAGGTTACCCTACAATGAGCAGTTCTTC | CAGSPARLPYNEQFF
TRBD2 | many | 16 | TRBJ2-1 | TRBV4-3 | TGCGCCAGCAGCCAAGTAGCGGGAGGGACATACAATGAGCAGTTCTTC | CASSQVAGGTYNEQFF
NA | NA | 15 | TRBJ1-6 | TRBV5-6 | TGTGCCAGCAGCTTCAGGACAGCGGTGGGGTCACCCCTCCACTTT | CASSFRTAVGSPLHF
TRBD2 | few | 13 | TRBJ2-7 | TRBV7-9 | TGTGCCAGCAGCCAGCGGGAGTACTACGAGCAGTACTTC | CASSQREYYEQYF
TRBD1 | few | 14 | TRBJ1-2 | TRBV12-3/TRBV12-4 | TGTGCCAGCAGTCTGACAGGGGGCGCAGATGGCTACACCTTC | CASSLTGGADGYTF
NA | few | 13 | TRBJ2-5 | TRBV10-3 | TGTGCCATCAGTGTAGCGACGCACGATGAGCAGTACTTC | CAISVATHDEQYF
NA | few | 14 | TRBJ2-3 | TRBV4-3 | TGCGCCAGCAGCCAAGGGGCGTCGGCAGATACGCAGTATTTT | CASSQGASADTQYF
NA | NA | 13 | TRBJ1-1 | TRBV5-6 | TGTGCCAGCAGTTTGAAACCTGGTACTGAAGCTTTCTTT | CASSLKPGTEAFF
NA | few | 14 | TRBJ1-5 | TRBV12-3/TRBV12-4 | TGTGCCAGCAGTGCATTGGGGGGGCATCAGCCCCAGCATTTT | CASSALGGHQPQHF
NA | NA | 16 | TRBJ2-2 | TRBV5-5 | TGTGCCAGCAGCACGGACGTCCTTTCGAACACCGGGGAGCTGTTTTTT | CASSTDVLSNTGELFF
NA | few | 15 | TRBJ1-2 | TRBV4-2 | TGTGCCAGCCAAAAGGGGGAGGGGCGGGTCTATGGCTACACCTTC | CASQKGEGRVYGYTF
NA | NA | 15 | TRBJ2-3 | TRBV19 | TGTGCCAGTACCCCTTACGGGGTTGGCGCAGATACGCAGTATTTT | CASTPYGVGADTQYF
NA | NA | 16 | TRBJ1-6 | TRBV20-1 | TGCAGTGCTAAGGGGTCCACGGCCCTGGGGAATTCACCCCTCCACTTT | CSAKGSTALGNSPLHF
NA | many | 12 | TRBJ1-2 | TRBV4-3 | TGCGCCAGCAGCCACGACTTCTATGGCTACACCTTC | CASSHDFYGYTF
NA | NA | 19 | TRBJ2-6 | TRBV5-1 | TGCGCCAGCAGCTTGGAGGGAGGAAGGCTTCGCTCTGGGACCAACGTCCTGACTTTC | CASSLEGGRLRSGTNVLTF
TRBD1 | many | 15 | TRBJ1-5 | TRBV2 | TGTGCCAGCAGGGACAGACAGGGCGGTAATCAGCCCCAGCATTTT | CASRDRQGGNQPQHF
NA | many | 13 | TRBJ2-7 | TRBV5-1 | TGCGCCAGCAGCTTGGACAACTCCTACGAGCAGTACTTC | CASSLDNSYEQYF
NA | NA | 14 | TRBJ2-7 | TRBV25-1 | TGTGCCAGCAGTGAGTGGAGGGGGGCCTACGAGCAGTACTTC | CASSEWRGAYEQYF
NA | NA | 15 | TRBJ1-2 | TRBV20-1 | TGCAGTGCTAGACGATCCGGGGAGGGTAACTATGGCTACACCTTC | CSARRSGEGNYGYTF